This is a list of T cell receptor beta chains from one sample in a study of CD8 T cells in Susac syndrome. A single record per CDR3 protein comes from TCRdb applying MiXCR to the immunoSEQ multiplex PCR reads. The sample lists about 120,000 distinct CDR3 sequences; around 90% were seen once. Specimen: CD8+ T cells from PBMCs. The receptors stem from a human donor in good health. The conserved cysteine and the conserved F or W are not part of the CDR3 here. The D gene is left open where the match is weak. Where a row states a size, it is once, few, many or the class of an expanded clone; other rows omit it.

J gene: TRBJ2-7
D gene: NA
clone size: NA
V gene: TRBV20-1
CDR3 protein: SAIWVSYEQY

J gene: TRBJ2-7
D gene: TRBD1
clone size: NA
V gene: TRBV5-1
CDR3 protein: ASSLVGQGRGYEQY

J gene: TRBJ2-1
D gene: NA
clone size: NA
V gene: TRBV6-4
CDR3 protein: ASSDRPLGYRSYNEQF

J gene: TRBJ2-7
D gene: TRBD2
clone size: once
V gene: TRBV5-1
CDR3 protein: ASGKGGTSGGATYEQY

J gene: TRBJ2-6
D gene: NA
clone size: NA
V gene: TRBV7-2
CDR3 protein: ASRDQSGANVLT

J gene: TRBJ1-1
D gene: NA
clone size: NA
V gene: TRBV5-1
CDR3 protein: ASSLGEAF

J gene: TRBJ2-3
D gene: TRBD2
clone size: NA
V gene: TRBV25-1
CDR3 protein: ASGPLAGGPVDTQY

J gene: TRBJ2-1
D gene: NA
clone size: NA
V gene: TRBV4-3
CDR3 protein: ASSQAVAGVGNEQF

J gene: TRBJ2-2
D gene: NA
clone size: NA
V gene: TRBV9
CDR3 protein: ASSELPGSGELF

J gene: TRBJ2-1
D gene: NA
clone size: NA
V gene: TRBV6-5
CDR3 protein: ASRRLSYNEQF

J gene: TRBJ2-3
D gene: TRBD1
clone size: once
V gene: TRBV5-6
CDR3 protein: ASSLQGARTDTQY

J gene: TRBJ1-2
D gene: NA
clone size: NA
V gene: TRBV28
CDR3 protein: ASRVTNYGYT

J gene: TRBJ1-1
D gene: NA
clone size: NA
V gene: TRBV29-1
CDR3 protein: SVTTEGGVAF

J gene: TRBJ2-1
D gene: TRBD2
clone size: NA
V gene: TRBV9
CDR3 protein: ASTVDGGGSYNEQF

J gene: TRBJ2-1
D gene: NA
clone size: NA
V gene: TRBV4-3
CDR3 protein: ASSQDWTVGEQF

J gene: TRBJ1-1
D gene: NA
clone size: few
V gene: TRBV3-1
CDR3 protein: ASSQEDRNTEAF

J gene: TRBJ2-1
D gene: TRBD2
clone size: NA
V gene: TRBV7-2
CDR3 protein: ASSLVAGSSYNEQF

J gene: TRBJ1-1
D gene: NA
clone size: NA
V gene: TRBV5-1
CDR3 protein: ASSLEPETEAF

J gene: TRBJ1-5
D gene: NA
clone size: NA
V gene: TRBV18
CDR3 protein: ASSPRQIENQPQH

J gene: TRBJ2-6
D gene: TRBD1
clone size: NA
V gene: TRBV10-3
CDR3 protein: AIGTGGSGANVLT

J gene: TRBJ2-7
D gene: TRBD1
clone size: NA
V gene: TRBV7-9
CDR3 protein: ASRAGTAWSEQY

J gene: TRBJ2-1
D gene: TRBD2
clone size: NA
V gene: TRBV4-2
CDR3 protein: ASSQENSGGYEQF

J gene: TRBJ1-5
D gene: NA
clone size: NA
V gene: TRBV5-1
CDR3 protein: ASSLDGDSNQPQH

J gene: TRBJ2-7
D gene: TRBD1
clone size: NA
V gene: TRBV5-6
CDR3 protein: ASSLTTGDEQY

J gene: TRBJ1-4
D gene: NA
clone size: NA
V gene: TRBV6-2/TRBV6-3
CDR3 protein: ASCRSTGEKLF

J gene: TRBJ2-4
D gene: NA
clone size: NA
V gene: TRBV20-1
CDR3 protein: SARVQANIQY

J gene: TRBJ2-5
D gene: NA
clone size: NA
V gene: TRBV29-1
CDR3 protein: SVERGPGETQY

J gene: TRBJ2-7
D gene: NA
clone size: NA
V gene: TRBV7-9
CDR3 protein: ASSAGPADGAYEQY

J gene: TRBJ1-5
D gene: NA
clone size: NA
V gene: TRBV20-1
CDR3 protein: SAKFIGGLVNQPQH

J gene: TRBJ2-4
D gene: NA
clone size: NA
V gene: TRBV12-3/TRBV12-4
CDR3 protein: ASSLDTLAKNIQY

J gene: TRBJ2-2
D gene: TRBD2
clone size: NA
V gene: TRBV6-2/TRBV6-3
CDR3 protein: ASGPGLGRETNTGELF

J gene: TRBJ1-5
D gene: TRBD1
clone size: NA
V gene: TRBV12-3/TRBV12-4
CDR3 protein: ASSLITGAFGLSNQPQH

J gene: TRBJ1-4
D gene: TRBD1
clone size: NA
V gene: TRBV5-1
CDR3 protein: ASSFGTAHGEKLF

J gene: TRBJ2-5
D gene: TRBD1
clone size: NA
V gene: TRBV5-4
CDR3 protein: ASSLFRQGETQY

J gene: TRBJ2-3
D gene: NA
clone size: NA
V gene: TRBV7-8
CDR3 protein: ASSSPPWDSTDTQY

J gene: TRBJ1-1
D gene: NA
clone size: NA
V gene: TRBV9
CDR3 protein: ASSVVGVRAPPEAF

J gene: TRBJ2-2
D gene: NA
clone size: NA
V gene: TRBV19
CDR3 protein: ASSSASGTPIRTGELF

J gene: TRBJ2-2
D gene: TRBD1
clone size: NA
V gene: TRBV19
CDR3 protein: ASSTPQGAYTGELF

J gene: TRBJ2-7
D gene: TRBD1
clone size: NA
V gene: TRBV7-2
CDR3 protein: ASSLGQGARDEQY

J gene: TRBJ1-1
D gene: NA
clone size: NA
V gene: TRBV12-3/TRBV12-4
CDR3 protein: ASSLAGTAKYEAF

J gene: TRBJ1-2
D gene: NA
clone size: few
V gene: TRBV4-2
CDR3 protein: ASSRAEWDDRLYGYT

J gene: TRBJ1-2
D gene: NA
clone size: NA
V gene: TRBV7-2
CDR3 protein: ASSTQVGALFGYT

J gene: TRBJ2-7
D gene: NA
clone size: NA
V gene: TRBV10-3
CDR3 protein: AISDLGGSYEQY

J gene: TRBJ1-4
D gene: NA
clone size: NA
V gene: TRBV7-8
CDR3 protein: ASSSPLGNDEKLF

J gene: TRBJ1-1
D gene: NA
clone size: NA
V gene: TRBV29-1
CDR3 protein: SVKNTEAF

J gene: TRBJ2-7
D gene: TRBD1
clone size: NA
V gene: TRBV25-1
CDR3 protein: ATRTGVEQY

J gene: TRBJ2-5
D gene: TRBD1
clone size: NA
V gene: TRBV6-2/TRBV6-3
CDR3 protein: ASTQGAVKLETQY

J gene: TRBJ2-7
D gene: TRBD1
clone size: NA
V gene: TRBV19
CDR3 protein: ASWDRRSYEQY

J gene: TRBJ2-4
D gene: TRBD1
clone size: once
V gene: TRBV11-2
CDR3 protein: ASSPGTGGRIAKNIQY

J gene: TRBJ2-7
D gene: NA
clone size: few
V gene: TRBV25-1
CDR3 protein: ASSGAYEQY

J gene: TRBJ1-6
D gene: NA
clone size: NA
V gene: TRBV7-9
CDR3 protein: ASSSDQVSPLH

J gene: TRBJ2-3
D gene: TRBD2
clone size: NA
V gene: TRBV20-1
CDR3 protein: SARGPEIAGGLHSTDTQY

J gene: TRBJ1-4
D gene: TRBD1
clone size: NA
V gene: TRBV7-2
CDR3 protein: ASSLQGQTLF

J gene: TRBJ2-1
D gene: NA
clone size: NA
V gene: TRBV5-5
CDR3 protein: ASSWDALLSSEQF

J gene: TRBJ2-2
D gene: NA
clone size: NA
V gene: TRBV5-4
CDR3 protein: ASSDRDRTGELF

J gene: TRBJ2-7
D gene: TRBD2
clone size: NA
V gene: TRBV5-8
CDR3 protein: ASSPAWTSSGQYEQY

J gene: TRBJ1-6
D gene: NA
clone size: NA
V gene: TRBV20-1
CDR3 protein: SASSSYNSPLH